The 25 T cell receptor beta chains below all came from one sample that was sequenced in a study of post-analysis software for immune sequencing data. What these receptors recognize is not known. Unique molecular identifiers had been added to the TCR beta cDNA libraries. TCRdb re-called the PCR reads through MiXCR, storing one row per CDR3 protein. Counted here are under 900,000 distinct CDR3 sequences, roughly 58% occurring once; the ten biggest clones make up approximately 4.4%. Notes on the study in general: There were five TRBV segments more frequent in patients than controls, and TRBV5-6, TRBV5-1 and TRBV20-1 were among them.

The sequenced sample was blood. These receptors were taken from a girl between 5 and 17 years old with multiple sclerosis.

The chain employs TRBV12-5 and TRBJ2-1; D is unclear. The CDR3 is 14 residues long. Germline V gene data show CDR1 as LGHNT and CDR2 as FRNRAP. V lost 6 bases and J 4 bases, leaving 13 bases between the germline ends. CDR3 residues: CASGQKHFYNEQFF. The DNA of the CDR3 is TGTGCTAGTGGGCAAAAACATTTTTACAATGAGCAGTTCTTC. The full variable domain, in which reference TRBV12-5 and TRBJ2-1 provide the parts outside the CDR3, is DARVTQTPRHKVTEMGQEVTMRCQPILGHNTVFWYRQTMMQGLELLAYFRNRAPLDDSGMPKDRFSAEMPDATLATLKIQPSEPRDSAVYFCASGQKHFYNEQFFGPGTRLTVL.

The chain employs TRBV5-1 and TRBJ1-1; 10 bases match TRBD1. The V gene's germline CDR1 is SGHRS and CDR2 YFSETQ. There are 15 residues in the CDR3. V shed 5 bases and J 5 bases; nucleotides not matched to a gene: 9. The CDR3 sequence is CASSLWDRGGTEAFF. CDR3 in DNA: TGCGCCAGCAGTCTATGGGACAGGGGTGGGACTGAAGCTTTCTTT.

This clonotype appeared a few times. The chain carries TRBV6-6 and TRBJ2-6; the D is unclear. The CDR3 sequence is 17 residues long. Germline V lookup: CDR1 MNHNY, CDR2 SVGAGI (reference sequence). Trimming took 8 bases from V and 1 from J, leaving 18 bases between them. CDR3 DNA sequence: TGTGCCAGCGACCCCAAAAGGGAAAGGTCTGGGGCCAACGTCCTGACTTTC. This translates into CASDPKRERSGANVLTF.

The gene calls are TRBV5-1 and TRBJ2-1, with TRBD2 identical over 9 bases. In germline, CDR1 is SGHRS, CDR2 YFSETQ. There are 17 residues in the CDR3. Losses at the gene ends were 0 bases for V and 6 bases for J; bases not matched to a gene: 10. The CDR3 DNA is TGCGCCAGCAGCTTGGGATCGCGGCGGGAGGGCCTCAATGAGCAGTTCTTC. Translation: CASSLGSRREGLNEQFF.

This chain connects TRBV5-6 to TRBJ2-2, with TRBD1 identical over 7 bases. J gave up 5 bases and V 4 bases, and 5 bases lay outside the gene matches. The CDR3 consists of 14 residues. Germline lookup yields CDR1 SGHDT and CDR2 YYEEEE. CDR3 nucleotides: TGTGCCAGCAGCCCGACAGGGCGAACCGGGGAGCTGTTTTTT. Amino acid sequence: CASSPTGRTGELFF.

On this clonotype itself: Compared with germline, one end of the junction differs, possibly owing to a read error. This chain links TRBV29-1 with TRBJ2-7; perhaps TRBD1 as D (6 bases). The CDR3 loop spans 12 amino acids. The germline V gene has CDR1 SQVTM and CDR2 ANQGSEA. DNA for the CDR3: TGTAGCGTGAGGGGGAATACTTACGAGCAGTACTTC. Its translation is CSVRGNTYEQYF.

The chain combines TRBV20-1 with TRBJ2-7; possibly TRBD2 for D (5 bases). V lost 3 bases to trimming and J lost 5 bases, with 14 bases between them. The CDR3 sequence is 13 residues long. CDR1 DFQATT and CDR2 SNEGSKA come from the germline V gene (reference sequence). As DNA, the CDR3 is TGCAGTGCTAGCGAGGGATCCCTAAACGAGCAGTACTTC. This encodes CSASEGSLNEQYF.

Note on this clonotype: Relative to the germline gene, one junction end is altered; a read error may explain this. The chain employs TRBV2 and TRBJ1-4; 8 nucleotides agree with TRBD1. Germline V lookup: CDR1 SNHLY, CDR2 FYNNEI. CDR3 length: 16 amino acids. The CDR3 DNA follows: TGTGCTAGCAGTGCCCTCAGGGGGCGAGCTAATGAAAAACGGTTTTTT. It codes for CASSALRGRANEKRFF. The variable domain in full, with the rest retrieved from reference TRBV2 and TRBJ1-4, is EPEVTQTPSHQVTQMGQEVILRCVPISNHLYFYWYRQILGQKVEFLVSFYNNEISEKSEIFDDQFSVERPDGSNFTLKIRSTKLEDSAMYFCASSALRGRANEKRFFGSGTQLSVL.

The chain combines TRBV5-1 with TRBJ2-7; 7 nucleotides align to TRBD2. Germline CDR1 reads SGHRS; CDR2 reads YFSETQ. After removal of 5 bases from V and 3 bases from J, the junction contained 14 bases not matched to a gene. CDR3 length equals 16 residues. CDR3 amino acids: CASRRLEAGVLYEQYF. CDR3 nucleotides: TGCGCCAGCAGACGCCTCGAGGCGGGAGTACTCTACGAGCAGTACTTC.

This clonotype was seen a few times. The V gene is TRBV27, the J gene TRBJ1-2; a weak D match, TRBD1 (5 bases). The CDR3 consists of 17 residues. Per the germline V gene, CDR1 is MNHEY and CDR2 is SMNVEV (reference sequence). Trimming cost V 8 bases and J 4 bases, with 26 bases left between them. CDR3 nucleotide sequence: TGTGCCAGCGGGTCCTACTCCGGGACGGAGTTCCGCTATGGCTACACCTTC. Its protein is CASGSYSGTEFRYGYTF.

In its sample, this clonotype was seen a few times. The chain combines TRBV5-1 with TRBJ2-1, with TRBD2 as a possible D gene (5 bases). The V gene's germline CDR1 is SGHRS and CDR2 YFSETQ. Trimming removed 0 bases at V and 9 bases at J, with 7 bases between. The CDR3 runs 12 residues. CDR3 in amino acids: CASSLDGSEQFF. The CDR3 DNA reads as TGCGCCAGCAGCTTGGATGGGAGTGAGCAGTTCTTC.

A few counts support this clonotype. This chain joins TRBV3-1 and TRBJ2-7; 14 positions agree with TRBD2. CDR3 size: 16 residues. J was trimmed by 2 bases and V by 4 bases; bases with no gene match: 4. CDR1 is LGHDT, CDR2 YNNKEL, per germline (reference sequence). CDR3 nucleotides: TGTGCCAGCAGCCGGACTAGCGGGAGGTCGGCCTACGAGCAGTACTTC. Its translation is CASSRTSGRSAYEQYF.

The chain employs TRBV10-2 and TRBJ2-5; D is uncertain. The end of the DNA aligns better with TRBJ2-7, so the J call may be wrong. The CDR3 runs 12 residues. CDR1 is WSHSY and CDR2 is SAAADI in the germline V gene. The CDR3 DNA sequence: TGCGCCAGCAGCCCCTATTCATCCGAGCAGTACTTC. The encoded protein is CASSPYSSEQYF.

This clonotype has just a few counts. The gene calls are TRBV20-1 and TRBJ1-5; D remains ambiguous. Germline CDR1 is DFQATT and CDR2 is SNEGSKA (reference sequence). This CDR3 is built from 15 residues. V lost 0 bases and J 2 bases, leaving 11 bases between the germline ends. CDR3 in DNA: TGCAGTGCTAGAGAGAAACCCTGGGGCAATCAGCCCCAGCATTTT. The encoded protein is CSAREKPWGNQPQHF.

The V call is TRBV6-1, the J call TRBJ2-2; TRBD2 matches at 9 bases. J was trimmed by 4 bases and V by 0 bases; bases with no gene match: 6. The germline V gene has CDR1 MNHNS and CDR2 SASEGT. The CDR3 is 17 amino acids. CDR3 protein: CASSEAVGGRGTGELFF. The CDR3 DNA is TGTGCCAGCAGTGAAGCCGTTGGCGGGAGGGGCACCGGGGAGCTGTTTTTT.

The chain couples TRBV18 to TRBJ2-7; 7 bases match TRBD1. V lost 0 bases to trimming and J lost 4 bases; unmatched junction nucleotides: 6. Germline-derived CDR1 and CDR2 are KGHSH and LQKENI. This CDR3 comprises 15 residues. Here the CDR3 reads CASSPPGGRGYEQYF. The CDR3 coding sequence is TGTGCCAGCTCACCACCGGGTGGCAGGGGGTACGAGCAGTACTTC. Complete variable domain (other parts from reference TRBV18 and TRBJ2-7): NAGVMQNPRHLVRRRGQEARLRCSPMKGHSHVYWYRQLPEEGLKFMVYLQKENIIDESGMPKERFSAEFPKEGPSILRIQQVVRGDSAAYFCASSPPGGRGYEQYFGPGTRLTVT.

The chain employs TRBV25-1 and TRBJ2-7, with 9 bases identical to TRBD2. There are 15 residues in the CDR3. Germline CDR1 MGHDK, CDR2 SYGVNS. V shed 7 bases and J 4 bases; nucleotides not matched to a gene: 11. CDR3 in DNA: TGTGCCAGCACGCCGCGGGAGGGGGCCGTATACGAGCAGTACTTC. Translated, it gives CASTPREGAVYEQYF.

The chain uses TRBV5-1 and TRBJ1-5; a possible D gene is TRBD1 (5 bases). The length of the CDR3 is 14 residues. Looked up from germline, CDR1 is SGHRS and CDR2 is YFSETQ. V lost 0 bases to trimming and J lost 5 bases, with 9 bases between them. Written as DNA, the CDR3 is TGCGCCAGCAGCTTGGGAATGGGGGATCAGCCCCAGCATTTT. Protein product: CASSLGMGDQPQHF.

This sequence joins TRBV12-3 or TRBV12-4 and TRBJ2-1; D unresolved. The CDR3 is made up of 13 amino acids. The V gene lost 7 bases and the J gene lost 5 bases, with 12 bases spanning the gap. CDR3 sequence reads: CASTQASNNEQFF. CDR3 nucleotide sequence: TGTGCCAGCACCCAGGCGTCAAACAATGAGCAGTTCTTC.

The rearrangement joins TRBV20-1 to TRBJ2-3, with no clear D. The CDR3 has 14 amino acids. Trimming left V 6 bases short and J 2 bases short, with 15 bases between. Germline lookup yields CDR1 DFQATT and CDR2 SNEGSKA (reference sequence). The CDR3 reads CSASRALATDTQYF. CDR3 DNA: TGCAGTGCATCTCGGGCCCTTGCCACAGATACGCAGTATTTT.

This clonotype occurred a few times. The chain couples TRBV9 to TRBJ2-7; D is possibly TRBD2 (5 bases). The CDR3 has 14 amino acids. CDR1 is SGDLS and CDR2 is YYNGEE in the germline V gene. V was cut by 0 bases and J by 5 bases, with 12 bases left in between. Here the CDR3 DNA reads TGTGCCAGCAGCGTAGGCGGACTTAATGACGAGCAGTACTTC. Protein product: CASSVGGLNDEQYF.

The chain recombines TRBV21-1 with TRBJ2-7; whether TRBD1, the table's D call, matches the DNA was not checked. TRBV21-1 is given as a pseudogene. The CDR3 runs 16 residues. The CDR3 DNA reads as TGTGCCAGCAGCAAAGTCGACAGGGAAAACTCCTACGAGCAGTACTTC. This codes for CASSKVDRENSYEQYF.

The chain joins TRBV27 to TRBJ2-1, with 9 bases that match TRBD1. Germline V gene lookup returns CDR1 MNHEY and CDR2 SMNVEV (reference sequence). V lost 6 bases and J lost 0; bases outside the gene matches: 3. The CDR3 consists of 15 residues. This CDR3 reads CASSYRGPSYNEQFF. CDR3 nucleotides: TGTGCCAGCAGCTACAGGGGGCCCTCCTACAATGAGCAGTTCTTC.

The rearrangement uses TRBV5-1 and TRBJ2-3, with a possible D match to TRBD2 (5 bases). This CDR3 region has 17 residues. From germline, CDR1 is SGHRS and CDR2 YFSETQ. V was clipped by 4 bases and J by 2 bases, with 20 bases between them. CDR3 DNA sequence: TGCGCCAGCAGCCTCCGACCTCAGACTACAGCCACAGATACGCAGTATTTT. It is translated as CASSLRPQTTATDTQYF.

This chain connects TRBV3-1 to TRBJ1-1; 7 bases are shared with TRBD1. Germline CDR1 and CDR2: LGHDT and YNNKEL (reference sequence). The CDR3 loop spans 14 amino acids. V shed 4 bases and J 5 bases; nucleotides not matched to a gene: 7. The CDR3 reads CASSLRDSLTEAFF. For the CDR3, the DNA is TGTGCCAGCAGCCTTAGGGACAGTTTAACTGAAGCTTTCTTT.